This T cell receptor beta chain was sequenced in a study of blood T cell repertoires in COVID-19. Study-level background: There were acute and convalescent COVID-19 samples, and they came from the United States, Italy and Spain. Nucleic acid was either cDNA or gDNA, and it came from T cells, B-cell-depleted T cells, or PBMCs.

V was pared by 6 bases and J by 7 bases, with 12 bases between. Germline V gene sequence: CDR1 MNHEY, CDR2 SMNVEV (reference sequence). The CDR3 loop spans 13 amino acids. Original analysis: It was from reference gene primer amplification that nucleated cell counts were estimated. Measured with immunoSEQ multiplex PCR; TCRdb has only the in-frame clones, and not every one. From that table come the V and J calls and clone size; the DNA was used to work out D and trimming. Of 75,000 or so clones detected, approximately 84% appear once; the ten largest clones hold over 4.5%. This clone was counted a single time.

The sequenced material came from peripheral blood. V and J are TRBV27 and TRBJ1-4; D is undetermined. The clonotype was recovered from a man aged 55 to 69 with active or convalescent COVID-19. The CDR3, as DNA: TGTGCCAGCAGCGAGTACAGTGGTGAAAAACTGTTTTTT. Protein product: CASSEYSGEKLFF.